The 13 T cell receptor beta chains in this list originate from one sample, sequenced in a study of T cell responses to AZD1222 COVID-19 vaccine. Here immunoSEQ multiplex PCR was the method, and the copy in TCRdb shows in-frame clones only, minus some. The sample yields about 130,000 clones, around 90% seen once. The sequenced sample was peripheral blood, obtained on day 0 of AZD1222 vaccination. The receptors were sampled from an adult in good health.

This rearrangement joins TRBV11-3 to TRBJ2-2; 8 bases map to TRBD1. With 5 bases clipped from V and 5 bases from J, the junction kept 10 bases outside the gene matches. The CDR3 extends over 16 amino acids. Germline V CDR1 and CDR2: SGHNT, YENEEA. This chain's CDR3 is CASSGTDREVTGELFF. In DNA, the CDR3 is TGTGCCAGCAGCGGCACGGACAGGGAGGTTACCGGGGAGCTGTTTTTT.

This sequence joins TRBV27 and TRBJ1-1; 7 bases align to TRBD1. Germline CDR1 reads MNHEY; CDR2 reads SMNVEV (reference sequence). The CDR3 has 15 residues. Trimming at V came to 4 bases and at J to 4 bases, leaving 9 bases not matched to a gene. The CDR3 sequence: CASSSQTGRGTEAFF. CDR3 DNA: TGTGCCAGCAGTTCCCAGACAGGGCGGGGCACTGAAGCTTTCTTT.

This sequence joins TRBV24-1 and TRBJ1-3, with unresolved D. V was shortened by 0 bases and J by 1 base, with 9 bases between the two germline ends. Germline values: CDR1 KGHDR, CDR2 SFDVKD. CDR3 length: 16 residues. The DNA for the CDR3 is TGTGCCACCAGTGATTTGCACCAGGAATCTGGAAACACCATATATTTT. Its protein product is CATSDLHQESGNTIYF.

This clone came up once. The chain combines TRBV2 with TRBJ1-2; 7 bases agree with TRBD1. The V gene's germline CDR1 is SNHLY and CDR2 FYNNEI. This CDR3 is built from 13 residues. Losses at the gene ends were 8 bases for V and 7 bases for J; bases not matched to a gene: 10. Here the CDR3 reads CASAGDSTRGYTF. CDR3 bases: TGTGCCAGCGCCGGGGACAGTACGCGTGGCTACACCTTC.

The J gene is TRBJ2-5, the V gene TRBV6-6, with 8 bases identical to TRBD2. The ends lost 5 bases at V and 7 bases at J; junction bases unmatched: 12. Germline-derived CDR1 and CDR2 are MNHNY and SVGAGI (reference sequence). The CDR3 length is 15 residues. The CDR3 DNA sequence: TGTGCCAGCAGTCTCCCGACTAGCGAGGGTGGGACCCAGTACTTC. Amino acid sequence: CASSLPTSEGGTQYF.

The J gene is TRBJ1-5, the V gene TRBV5-5; perhaps TRBD1 as D (6 bases). V was cut by 4 bases and J by 4 bases, with 12 bases left in between. Germline CDR1 reads SGHKS; CDR2 reads YYEKEE (reference sequence). This CDR3 is 14 amino acids long. The CDR3 is CASSAQGSNQPQHF. CDR3 bases: TGTGCCAGCAGCGCACAGGGTTCGAATCAGCCCCAGCATTTT.

The CDR3 DNA is TGCGCCAGCAGCTCGGGGGACCCCGTCGAGCAGTACTTC. Protein: CASSSGDPVEQYF. This chain uses TRBV5-1 with TRBJ2-7; a possible D gene is TRBD2 (6 bases). The germline V gene encodes CDR1 SGHRS and CDR2 YFSETQ. Trimming took 3 bases from V and 6 from J, leaving 13 bases between them. The CDR3 has 13 residues.

The rearrangement joins TRBV6-4 to TRBJ2-3, with 10 bases that match TRBD2. The germline V gene encodes CDR1 MRHNA and CDR2 SNTAGT. The trim removed 5 bases at V and 1 base at J, leaving 6 bases unmatched. This CDR3 comprises 16 residues. The CDR3 sequence: CASSYSGTSGTDTQYF. The CDR3, as DNA: TGTGCCAGCAGTTATTCCGGGACTAGCGGCACAGATACGCAGTATTTT.

This chain's CDR3 is CATASAPNNEQFF. CDR3 DNA: TGTGCCACCGCTAGCGCACCCAACAATGAGCAGTTCTTC. The chain uses TRBV24-1 and TRBJ2-1; tentatively, D is TRBD2 (6 bases). V was clipped by 9 bases and J by 5 bases, with 13 bases between them. CDR1 is KGHDR, CDR2 SFDVKD, per germline. CDR3 length equals 13 residues.

The V gene is TRBV5-1, the J gene TRBJ2-7; TRBD1 is a possible D gene (5 bases). Germline CDR1 SGHRS, CDR2 YFSETQ. V lost 0 bases, J lost 6 bases, and 10 bases lay in between. CDR3 length equals 13 residues. The CDR3 coding sequence is TGCGCCAGCAGCTTGGAAGGGGTCGCCGAGCAGTACTTC. It translates to CASSLEGVAEQYF.

The rearrangement joins TRBV29-1 to TRBJ2-7; D is tentatively TRBD1 or TRBD2 (6 bases each). CDR3 length: 12 amino acids. Per the germline V gene, CDR1 is SQVTM and CDR2 is ANQGSEA. Trimming pared 5 bases from V and 9 bases from J, leaving 17 bases between. The CDR3 nucleotides read TGCAGCGTTAGGGTCTCCGGGGGCAGGCAGTACTTC. It is translated as CSVRVSGGRQYF.

The V call is TRBV28, the J call TRBJ1-1; 8 bases are shared with TRBD1. V lost 1 base and J lost 6; bases outside the gene matches: 7. CDR1 is MDHEN, CDR2 SYDVKM, per germline. The CDR3 extends over 15 amino acids. CDR3 in DNA: TGTGCCAGCAGTTTATTCAACAGGGGGAAGGCTGAAGCTTTCTTT. Translated, it gives CASSLFNRGKAEAFF.

The chain couples TRBV6-5 to TRBJ1-2; D is possibly TRBD1 (6 bases). V was shortened by 5 bases and J by 8 bases, with 21 bases between the two germline ends. This CDR3 region has 15 residues. CDR1 and CDR2 (germline): MNHEY, SVGAGI. The CDR3 region is CASSPNEGTRGGYTF. CDR3 DNA sequence: TGTGCCAGCAGTCCCAACGAGGGGACAAGAGGGGGCTACACCTTC.